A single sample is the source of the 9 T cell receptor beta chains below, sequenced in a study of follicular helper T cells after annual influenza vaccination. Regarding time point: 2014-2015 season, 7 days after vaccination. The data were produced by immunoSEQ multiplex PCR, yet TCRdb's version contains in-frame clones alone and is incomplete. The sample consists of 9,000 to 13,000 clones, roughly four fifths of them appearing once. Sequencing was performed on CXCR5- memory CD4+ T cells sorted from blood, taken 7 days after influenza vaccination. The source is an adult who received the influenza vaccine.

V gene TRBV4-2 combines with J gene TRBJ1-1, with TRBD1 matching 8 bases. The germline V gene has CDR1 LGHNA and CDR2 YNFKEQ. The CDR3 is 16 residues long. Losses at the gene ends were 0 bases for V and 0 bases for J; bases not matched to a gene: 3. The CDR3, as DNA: TGTGCCAGCAGCCAAGATGCAGGGGGCTTGAACACTGAAGCTTTCTTT. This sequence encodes CASSQDAGGLNTEAFF.

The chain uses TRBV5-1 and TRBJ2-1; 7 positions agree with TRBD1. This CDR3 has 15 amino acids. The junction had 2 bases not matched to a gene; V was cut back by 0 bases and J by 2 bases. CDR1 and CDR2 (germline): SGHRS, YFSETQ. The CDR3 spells CASSLGQGAYNEQFF. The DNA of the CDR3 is TGCGCCAGCAGCTTGGGACAGGGTGCCTACAATGAGCAGTTCTTC.

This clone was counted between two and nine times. The CDR3 loop is CASSRSGSKSNQPQHF. The CDR3 DNA is TGTGCCAGCAGTAGGTCCGGGTCAAAAAGCAATCAGCCCCAGCATTTT. This chain uses TRBV28 with TRBJ1-5; the D is unclear. V was clipped by 5 bases and J by 1 base, with 15 bases between them. Germline loops: CDR1 MDHEN, CDR2 SYDVKM. The CDR3 length is 16 residues.

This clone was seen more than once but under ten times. CDR3 sequence reads: CAWGPGGDQPQHF. In DNA form, the CDR3 reads TGTGCCTGGGGCCCAGGGGGCGACCAGCCCCAGCATTTT. The chain joins TRBV30 to TRBJ1-5; 8 bases are shared with TRBD1. The CDR3 consists of 13 residues. Looked up from germline, CDR1 is GTSNPN and CDR2 is SVGIG (reference sequence). V shed 5 bases and J 7 bases; nucleotides not matched to a gene: 7.

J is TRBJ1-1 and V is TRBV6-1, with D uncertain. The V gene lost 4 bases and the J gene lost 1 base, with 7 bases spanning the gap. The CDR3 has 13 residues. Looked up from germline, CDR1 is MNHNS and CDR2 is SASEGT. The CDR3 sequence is CASSVSWNTEAFF. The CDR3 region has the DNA TGTGCCAGCAGTGTCTCATGGAACACTGAAGCTTTCTTT.

CDR3: CASRLAGGSYNEQFF. CDR3 coding DNA: TGTGCCAGCAGACTAGCGGGAGGGAGTTACAATGAGCAGTTCTTC. The chain couples TRBV2 to TRBJ2-1; 13 bases fit TRBD2. The CDR3 has 15 residues. CDR1 and CDR2 (germline): SNHLY, FYNNEI. V shed 6 bases and J 4 bases; nucleotides not matched to a gene: 3.

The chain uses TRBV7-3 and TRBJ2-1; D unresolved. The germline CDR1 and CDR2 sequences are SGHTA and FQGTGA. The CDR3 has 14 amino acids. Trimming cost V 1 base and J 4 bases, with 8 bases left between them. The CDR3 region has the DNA TGTGCCAGCAGCTTAAATCCACAGTACAATGAGCAGTTCTTC. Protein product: CASSLNPQYNEQFF.

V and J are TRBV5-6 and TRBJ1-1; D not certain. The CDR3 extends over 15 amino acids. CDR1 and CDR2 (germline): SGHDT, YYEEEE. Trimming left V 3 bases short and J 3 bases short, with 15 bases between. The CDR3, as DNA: TGTGCCAGCAGCTCCCTCGGGGAGGTGGACACTGAAGCTTTCTTT. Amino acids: CASSSLGEVDTEAFF. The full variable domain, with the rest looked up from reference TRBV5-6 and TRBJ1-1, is DAGVTQSPTHLIKTRGQQVTLRCSPKSGHDTVSWYQQALGQGPQFIFQYYEEEERQRGNFPDRFSGHQFPNYSSELNVNALLLGDSALYLCASSSLGEVDTEAFFGQGTRLTVV.

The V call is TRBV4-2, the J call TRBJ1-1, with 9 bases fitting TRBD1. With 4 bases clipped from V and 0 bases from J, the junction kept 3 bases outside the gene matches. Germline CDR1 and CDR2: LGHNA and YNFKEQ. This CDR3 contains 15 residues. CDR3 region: CASSRRQGVNTEAFF. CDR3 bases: TGTGCCAGCAGCCGCAGACAGGGGGTGAACACTGAAGCTTTCTTT.